This T cell receptor (beta chain) was obtained from a study of CD8 T cells in ankylosing spondylitis. Findings and caveats of the study: Some of the motif variants had earlier been found in reactive arthritis patients' fluid and blood. Among TCR beta sequences, a motif of eight highly homologous variants appeared characteristic of ankylosing spondylitis blood. Reports say disease-linked clones showed up significantly more in matched ankylosing spondylitis synovial fluid.

Quantitative barcoded 5'-RACE was used to prepare TCR beta libraries. In TCRdb, the 5' RACE reads were re-called with MiXCR into one record per CDR3 protein. Seen here are roughly 150,000 distinct CDR3 sequences, 8.5% to 10% observed once, and the top ten hold over 13%. V was trimmed by 2 bases and J by 11 bases, leaving 9 bases between them. This CDR3 comprises 10 residues. Germline V CDR1 and CDR2: DFQATT, SNEGSKA (reference sequence). About this clonotype itself: Its antigen is not known.

This sequence was found in a female donor with ankylosing spondylitis or in good health (not recorded which). The rearrangement uses TRBV20-1 and TRBJ1-1; D unresolved. The sequencing sample was made of blood, either unsorted or a sorted T cell fraction (not recorded which). CDR3 residues: CSARSNGAFF. CDR3 nucleotides: TGCAGTGCTAGATCAAATGGGGCTTTCTTT.